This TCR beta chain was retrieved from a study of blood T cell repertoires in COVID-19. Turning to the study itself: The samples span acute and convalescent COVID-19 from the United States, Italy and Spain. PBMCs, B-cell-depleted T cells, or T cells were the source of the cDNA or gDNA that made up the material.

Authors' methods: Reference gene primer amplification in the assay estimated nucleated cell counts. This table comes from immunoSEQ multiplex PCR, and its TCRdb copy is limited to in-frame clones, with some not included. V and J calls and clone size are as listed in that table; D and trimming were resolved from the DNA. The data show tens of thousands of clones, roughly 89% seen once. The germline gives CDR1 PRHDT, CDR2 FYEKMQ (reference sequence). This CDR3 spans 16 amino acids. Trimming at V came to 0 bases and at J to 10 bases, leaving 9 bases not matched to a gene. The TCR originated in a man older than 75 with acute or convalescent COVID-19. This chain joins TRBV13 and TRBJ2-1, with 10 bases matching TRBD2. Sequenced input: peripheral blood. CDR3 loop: CASSLGTLAGVGEQFF. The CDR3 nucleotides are TGTGCCAGCAGCTTAGGAACGCTAGCGGGAGTGGGGGAGCAGTTCTTC. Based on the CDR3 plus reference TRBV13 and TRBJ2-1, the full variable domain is AAGVIQSPRHLIKEKRETATLKCYPIPRHDTVYWYQQGPGQDPQFLISFYEKMQSDKGSIPDRFSAQQFSDYHSELNMSSLELGDSALYFCASSLGTLAGVGEQFFGPGTRLTVL.